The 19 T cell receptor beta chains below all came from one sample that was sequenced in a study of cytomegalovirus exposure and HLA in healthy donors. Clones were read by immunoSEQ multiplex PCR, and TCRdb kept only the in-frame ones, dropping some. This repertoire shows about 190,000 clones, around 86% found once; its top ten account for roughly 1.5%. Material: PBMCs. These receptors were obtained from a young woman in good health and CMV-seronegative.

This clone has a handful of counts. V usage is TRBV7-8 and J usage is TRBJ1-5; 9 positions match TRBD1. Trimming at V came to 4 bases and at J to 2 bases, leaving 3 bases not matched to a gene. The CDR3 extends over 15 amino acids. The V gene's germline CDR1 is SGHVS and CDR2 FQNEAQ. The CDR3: CASSSRQGGNQPQHF. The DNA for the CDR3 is TGTGCCAGCAGCTCCCGACAGGGGGGCAATCAGCCCCAGCATTTT. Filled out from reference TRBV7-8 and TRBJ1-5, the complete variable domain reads GAGVSQSPRYKVAKRGQDVALRCDPISGHVSLFWYQQALGQGPEFLTYFQNEAQLDKSGLPSDRFFAERPEGSVSTLKIQRTQQEDSAVYLCASSSRQGGNQPQHFGDGTRLSIL.

CDR3 protein: CASSQSDSPFYEQYF. The CDR3 DNA reads TGTGCCAGCAGTCAGTCCGACTCGCCATTCTACGAGCAGTACTTC. This sequence joins TRBV6-4 and TRBJ2-7; D gene uncertain. V gave up 5 bases and J gave up 3 bases, with 17 bases separating them. There are 15 residues in the CDR3. CDR1 is MRHNA and CDR2 is SNTAGT in the germline V gene.

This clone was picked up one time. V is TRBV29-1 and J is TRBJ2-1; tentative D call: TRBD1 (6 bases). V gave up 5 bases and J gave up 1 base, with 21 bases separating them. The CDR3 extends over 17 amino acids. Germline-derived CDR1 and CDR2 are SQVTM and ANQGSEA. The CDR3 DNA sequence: TGCAGCGTTATAGGGACAAGGGCCGAGAGGTCCTACAATGAGCAGTTCTTC. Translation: CSVIGTRAERSYNEQFF.

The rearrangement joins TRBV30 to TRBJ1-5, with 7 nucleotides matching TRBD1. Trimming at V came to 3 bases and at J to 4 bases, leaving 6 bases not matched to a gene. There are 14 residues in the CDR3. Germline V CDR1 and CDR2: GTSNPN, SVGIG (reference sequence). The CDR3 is CAWSVGGWNQPQHF. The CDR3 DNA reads TGTGCCTGGAGCGTAGGGGGCTGGAATCAGCCCCAGCATTTT.

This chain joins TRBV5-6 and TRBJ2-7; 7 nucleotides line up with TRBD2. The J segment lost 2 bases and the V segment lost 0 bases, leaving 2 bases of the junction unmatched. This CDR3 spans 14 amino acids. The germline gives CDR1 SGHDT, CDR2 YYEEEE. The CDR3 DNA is TGTGCCAGCAGCTTGGGCGGGGGAACCTACGAGCAGTACTTC. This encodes CASSLGGGTYEQYF.

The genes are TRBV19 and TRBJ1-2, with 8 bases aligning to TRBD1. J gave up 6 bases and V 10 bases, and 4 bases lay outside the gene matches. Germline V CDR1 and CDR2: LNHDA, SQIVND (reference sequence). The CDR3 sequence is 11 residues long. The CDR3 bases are TGTGCCACGACAGGGGTGGATGGCTACACCTTC. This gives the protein CATTGVDGYTF.

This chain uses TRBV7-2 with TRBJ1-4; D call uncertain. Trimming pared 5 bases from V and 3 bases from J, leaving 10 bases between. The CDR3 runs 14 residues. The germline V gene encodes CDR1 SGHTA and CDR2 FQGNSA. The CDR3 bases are TGTGCCAGCAGCACCGACATATCTAATGAAAAACTGTTTTTT. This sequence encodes CASSTDISNEKLFF.

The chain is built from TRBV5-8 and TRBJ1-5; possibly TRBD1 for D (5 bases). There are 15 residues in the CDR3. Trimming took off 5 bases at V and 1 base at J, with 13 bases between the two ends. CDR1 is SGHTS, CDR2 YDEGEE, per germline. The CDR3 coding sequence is TGTGCCAGCAGTCTAACAGGACCCAGCAATCAGCCCCAGCATTTT. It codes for CASSLTGPSNQPQHF.

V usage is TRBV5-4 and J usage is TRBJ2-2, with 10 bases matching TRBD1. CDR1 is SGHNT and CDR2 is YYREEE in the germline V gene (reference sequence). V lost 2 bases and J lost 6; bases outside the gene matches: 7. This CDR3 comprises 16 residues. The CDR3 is CASSFAGTGVPGELFF. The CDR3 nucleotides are TGTGCCAGCAGCTTCGCCGGGACAGGGGTACCCGGGGAGCTGTTTTTT.

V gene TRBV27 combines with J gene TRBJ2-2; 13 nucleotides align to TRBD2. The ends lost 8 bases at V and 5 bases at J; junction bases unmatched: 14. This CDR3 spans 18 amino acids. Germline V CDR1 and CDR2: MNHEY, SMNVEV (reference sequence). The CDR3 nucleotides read TGTGCCAGCGGGCGTGTTTGGACTAGCGGGAGTAATACCGGGGAGCTGTTTTTT. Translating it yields CASGRVWTSGSNTGELFF.

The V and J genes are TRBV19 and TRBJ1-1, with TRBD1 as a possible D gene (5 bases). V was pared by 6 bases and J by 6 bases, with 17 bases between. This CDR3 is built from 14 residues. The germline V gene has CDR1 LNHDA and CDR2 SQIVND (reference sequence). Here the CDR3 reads CASSPGGAPAEAFF. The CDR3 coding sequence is TGTGCCAGTAGCCCGGGTGGGGCCCCGGCTGAAGCTTTCTTT.

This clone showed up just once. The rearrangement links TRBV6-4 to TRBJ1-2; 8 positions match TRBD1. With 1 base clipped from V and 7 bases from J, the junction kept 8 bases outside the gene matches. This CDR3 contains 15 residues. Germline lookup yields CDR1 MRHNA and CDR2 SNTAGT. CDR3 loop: CASSDYSGGAGGYTF. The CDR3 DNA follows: TGTGCCAGCAGTGACTACTCAGGGGGCGCCGGTGGCTACACCTTC.

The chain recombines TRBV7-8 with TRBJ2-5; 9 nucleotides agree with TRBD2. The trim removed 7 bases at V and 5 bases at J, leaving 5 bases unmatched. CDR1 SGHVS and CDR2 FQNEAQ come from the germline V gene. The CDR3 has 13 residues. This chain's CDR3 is CASKISGGETQYF. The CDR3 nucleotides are TGTGCCAGCAAGATTAGCGGGGGCGAGACCCAGTACTTC.

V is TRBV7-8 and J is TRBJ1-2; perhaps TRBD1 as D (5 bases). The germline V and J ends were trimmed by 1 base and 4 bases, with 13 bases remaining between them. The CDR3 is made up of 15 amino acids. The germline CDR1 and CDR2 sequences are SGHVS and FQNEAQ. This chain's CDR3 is CASSLVRGTAYGYTF. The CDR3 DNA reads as TGTGCCAGCAGCTTAGTGCGGGGGACGGCCTATGGCTACACCTTC.

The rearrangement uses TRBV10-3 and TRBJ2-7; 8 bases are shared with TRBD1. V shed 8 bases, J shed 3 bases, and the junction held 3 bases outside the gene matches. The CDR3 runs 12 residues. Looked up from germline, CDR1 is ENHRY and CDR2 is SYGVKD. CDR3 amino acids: CAIGQGNYEQYF. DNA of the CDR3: TGTGCCATCGGACAGGGAAACTACGAGCAGTACTTC.

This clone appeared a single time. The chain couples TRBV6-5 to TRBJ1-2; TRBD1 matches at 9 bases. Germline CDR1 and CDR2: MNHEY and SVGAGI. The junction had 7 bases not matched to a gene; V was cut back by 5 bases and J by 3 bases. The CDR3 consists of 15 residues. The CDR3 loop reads CASSRPGQGHYGYTF. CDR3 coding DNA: TGTGCCAGCAGTCGTCCGGGACAGGGACACTATGGCTACACCTTC.

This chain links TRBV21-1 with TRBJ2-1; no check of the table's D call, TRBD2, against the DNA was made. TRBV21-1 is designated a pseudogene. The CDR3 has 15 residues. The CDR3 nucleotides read TGTGCCAGCTACCCCGGGACTAGCGGGACCAATGAGCAGTTCTTC. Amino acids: CASYPGTSGTNEQFF.

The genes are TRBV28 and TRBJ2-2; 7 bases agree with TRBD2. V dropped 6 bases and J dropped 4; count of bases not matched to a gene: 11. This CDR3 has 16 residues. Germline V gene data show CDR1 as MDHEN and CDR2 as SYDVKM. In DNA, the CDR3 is TGTGCCAGCAGGGGGAGCGGGGCAGCCTTCACCGGGGAGCTGTTTTTT. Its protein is CASRGSGAAFTGELFF. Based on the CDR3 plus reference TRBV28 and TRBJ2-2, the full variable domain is DVKVTQSSRYLVKRTGEKVFLECVQDMDHENMFWYRQDPGLGLRLIYFSYDVKMKEKGDIPEGYSVSREKKERFSLILESASTNQTSMYLCASRGSGAAFTGELFFGEGSRLTVL.

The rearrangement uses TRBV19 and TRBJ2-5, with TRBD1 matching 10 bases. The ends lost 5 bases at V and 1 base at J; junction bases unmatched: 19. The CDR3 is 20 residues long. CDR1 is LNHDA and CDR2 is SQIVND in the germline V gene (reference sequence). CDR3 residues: CASSGRQGARARRVQETQYF. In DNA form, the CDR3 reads TGTGCCAGTAGTGGTCGACAGGGGGCGCGTGCCCGCAGGGTCCAAGAGACCCAGTACTTC.